The 9 T cell receptor beta chains below come from one sample, sequenced in a study of T cell repertoires in Merkel cell carcinoma. Some clones are missing from TCRdb's copy, which holds only in-frame ones; the method was immunoSEQ multiplex PCR. Of around 14,000 clones in the sample, 65% to 85% are singletons; the top ten hold approximately 17%. The specimen was tumor tissue. The receptors were gathered from an adult with Merkel cell carcinoma.

The genes are TRBV19 and TRBJ2-1; either TRBD1 or TRBD2 may fit D (6 bases each). Trimming shortened V by 6 bases and J by 9 bases, and 21 bases separated the two germline ends. CDR1 LNHDA and CDR2 SQIVND come from the germline V gene (reference sequence). This CDR3 region has 15 residues. Written as DNA, the CDR3 is TGTGCCAGTAGGACAGGAGTGGCGGGGATCGGTGAGCAGTTCTTC. Translated: CASRTGVAGIGEQFF.

This chain joins TRBV6-5 and TRBJ2-2, with D possibly matching TRBD1 (5 bases). Trimming took 4 bases from V and 3 from J, leaving 9 bases between them. The CDR3 runs to 14 residues. CDR1 and CDR2 (germline): MNHEY, SVGAGI. The CDR3: CASSSDTDTGELFF. DNA for the CDR3: TGTGCCAGCAGTTCGGACACGGACACCGGGGAGCTGTTTTTT.

This clone is classed as large. The chain is built from TRBV5-6 and TRBJ2-7, with D perhaps TRBD1 (5 bases). The CDR3 has 14 amino acids. V gave up 0 bases and J gave up 5 bases, with 12 bases separating them. CDR1 and CDR2 from the germline V gene are SGHDT and YYEEEE. In DNA form, the CDR3 reads TGTGCCAGCAGCTTGGGCAGGGTGGCCCACGAGCAGTACTTC. Its protein product is CASSLGRVAHEQYF.

This clone turned up a few times. The genes are TRBV27 and TRBJ1-6; possibly TRBD1 for D (5 bases). Trimming removed 2 bases at V and 8 bases at J, with 13 bases between. The CDR3 contains 15 residues. Per the germline V gene, CDR1 is MNHEY and CDR2 is SMNVEV (reference sequence). CDR3 nucleotides: TGTGCCAGCAGTTTAGACAGAAGGGGAGATTCACCCCTCCACTTT. Its protein product is CASSLDRRGDSPLHF.

The rearrangement links TRBV28 to TRBJ1-1, with TRBD1 as a possible D gene (5 bases). The CDR3 has 14 amino acids. V gave up 3 bases and J gave up 4 bases, with 12 bases separating them. CDR1 MDHEN and CDR2 SYDVKM come from the germline V gene. CDR3 bases: TGTGCCAGCAGTTTCCAGCTGGGGGGCACTGAAGCTTTCTTT. This encodes CASSFQLGGTEAFF.

This clone has just one count. This chain connects TRBV19 to TRBJ2-2; 13 bases align to TRBD2. V lost 3 bases, J lost 1 base, and 5 bases stayed unmatched. CDR1 and CDR2 from the germline V gene are LNHDA and SQIVND (reference sequence). The CDR3 is 18 residues long. The CDR3 reads CASSIWTSGSQNTGELFF. In nucleotides, the CDR3 is TGTGCCAGTAGTATTTGGACTAGCGGGAGTCAGAACACCGGGGAGCTGTTTTTT.

The CDR3 region has the DNA TGCGCCAGCAGCCTAAAGGCTGGAAACACCATATATTTT. Its translation: CASSLKAGNTIYF. This chain joins TRBV4-1 and TRBJ1-3, with D unclear. The V end was cut by 4 bases, the J end by 2 bases, with 6 bases between. Germline V CDR1 and CDR2: MGHRA, YSYEKL. The CDR3 length is 13 residues.

The chain is built from TRBV11-1 and TRBJ2-7, with 7 nucleotides matching TRBD1. The V and J ends lost 3 bases and 3 bases, in that order; junction bases with no gene match: 5. CDR1 and CDR2 from the germline V gene are SGHAT and FQDESV (reference sequence). The CDR3 length is 14 residues. The CDR3 region is CASSFGRGNYEQYF. Written as DNA, the CDR3 is TGTGCCAGCAGCTTTGGCAGGGGGAACTACGAGCAGTACTTC.

The chain combines TRBV2 with TRBJ2-7; D unclear. Trimming stripped 3 bases from V and 6 bases from J, with 12 bases between. CDR3 length: 13 amino acids. Germline-derived CDR1 and CDR2 are SNHLY and FYNNEI. CDR3 sequence (DNA): TGTGCCAGCAGTGAGGGCAGAGCAGGCGAGCAGTACTTC. Translating gives CASSEGRAGEQYF.